The clone carrying this T cell receptor (beta chain) was seen a handful of times. Its target is unknown. V was clipped by 3 bases and J by 5 bases, with 4 bases between them. The germline V gene encodes CDR1 DFQATT and CDR2 SNEGSKA (reference sequence). The CDR3 spans 11 residues. This sample was included in a study of T-cell reconstitution after alpha-beta-depleted transplantation in children. Study-wide results and caveats: Day-60 TCRbeta diversity that was high in some patients was derived from surviving recipient T cells and thymic progenitors. T-cell counts and diversity at one year following transplant were attributed mainly to newly produced T cells. Several hundred expanded graft clones reportedly gave rise to the alpha-beta T cells present about two months after transplant.

Unique molecular identifiers were built into the TCRbeta library. TCRdb reprocessed the PCR reads with MiXCR, giving one entry per CDR3 protein. In the table there are about 590,000 distinct CDR3 sequences, roughly 13% of which are singletons. The chain combines TRBV20-1 with TRBJ1-4; no clear D. The material sequenced was PBMCs, mostly from graft donor cells, taken 360 days after TCRalphabeta/CD19-depleted stem cell transplant. The sequence was obtained from a male patient between 5 and 17 years old who had a stem cell transplant for acute myeloid leukemia, so the T cells may come from the graft donor. The CDR3 loop is CSASDNEKLFF. The CDR3 DNA is TGCAGTGCTAGTGACAATGAAAAACTGTTTTTT.